These 30 T cell receptor beta chains originate from one sample sequenced in a study of technical replicates of blood from several donors. The assay was immunoSEQ multiplex PCR, and TCRdb's table has in-frame clones only and misses some. The sample holds approximately 93,000 clones, roughly 94% seen once. The sample was T cells isolated from PBMCs. The receptors were gathered from a human donor in good health.

The chain recombines TRBV6-1 with TRBJ1-4; tentatively, D is TRBD1 (5 bases). Germline CDR1 and CDR2: MNHNS and SASEGT. This CDR3 region has 15 residues. The ends were cut back, 3 bases at V and 7 bases at J, with 15 bases in the middle. CDR3 DNA sequence: TGTGCCAGCAGTGAGATTTGGGGCCGCGGTGAAAAACTGTTTTTT. It encodes CASSEIWGRGEKLFF.

The rearrangement uses TRBV30 and TRBJ1-3, with D unclear. Germline V gene data show CDR1 as GTSNPN and CDR2 as SVGIG (reference sequence). The CDR3 sequence is 11 residues long. Deletions cut 4 bases from V and 4 bases from J, with 5 bases between. The CDR3 reads CAWTGGNTIYF. The CDR3 coding sequence is TGTGCCTGGACCGGGGGAAACACCATATATTTT.

This clone was seen more than once but under ten times. V usage is TRBV11-2 and J usage is TRBJ1-1, with TRBD1 identical over 11 bases. Losses at the gene ends were 3 bases for V and 4 bases for J; bases not matched to a gene: 10. Germline V lookup: CDR1 SGHAT, CDR2 FQNNGV. The CDR3 covers 17 residues. The CDR3 DNA reads as TGTGCCAGCAGCTTGGACAGGGGGCAGACGTTGTTCACTGAAGCTTTCTTT. As protein: CASSLDRGQTLFTEAFF.

V is TRBV6-5 and J is TRBJ2-7; 8 positions match TRBD1. CDR1 is MNHEY, CDR2 SVGAGI, per germline. V was clipped by 2 bases and J by 4 bases; unmatched bases: 7. This CDR3 comprises 15 residues. CDR3 residues: CASSYGGQGAYEQYF. The CDR3, as DNA: TGTGCCAGCAGTTACGGGGGGCAGGGGGCGTACGAGCAGTACTTC.

This chain uses TRBV27 with TRBJ1-5; perhaps TRBD1 as D (5 bases). The CDR3 length is 13 residues. V shed 8 bases and J shed 3 bases, with 11 bases lying between them. Germline-derived CDR1 and CDR2 are MNHEY and SMNVEV (reference sequence). CDR3 region: CASQLGPNQPQHF. Written as DNA, the CDR3 is TGTGCCAGCCAGCTGGGGCCCAATCAGCCCCAGCATTTT.

The rearrangement links TRBV5-5 to TRBJ1-2; D is undetermined. In germline, CDR1 is SGHKS, CDR2 YYEKEE (reference sequence). The CDR3 is 14 amino acids. The V gene lost 4 bases and the J gene lost 5 bases, with 15 bases spanning the gap. CDR3 nucleotides: TGTGCCAGCAGCCTAGTCTATCCCTCTTATGGCTACACCTTC. Its translation: CASSLVYPSYGYTF.

The chain carries TRBV27 and TRBJ2-1; a weak D match, TRBD2 (6 bases). CDR1 and CDR2 from the germline V gene are MNHEY and SMNVEV (reference sequence). The CDR3 is 14 amino acids. The V and J ends lost 5 bases and 3 bases respectively, with 11 bases between them. The CDR3 region has the DNA TGTGCCAGCAGTCCGCTCGGGGGCTACAATGAGCAGTTCTTC. Translated, it gives CASSPLGGYNEQFF.

The V and J genes are TRBV14 and TRBJ2-5; D not certain. CDR1 is SGHDN and CDR2 is FVKESK in the germline V gene. V was shortened by 3 bases and J by 5 bases, with 10 bases between the two germline ends. CDR3 length equals 13 residues. CDR3 in amino acids: CASSQVKRETQYF. For the CDR3, the DNA is TGTGCCAGCAGCCAGGTCAAGAGGGAGACCCAGTACTTC.

The chain couples TRBV27 to TRBJ2-1, with D maybe TRBD2 (7 bases). CDR1 MNHEY and CDR2 SMNVEV come from the germline V gene (reference sequence). Trimming stripped 3 bases from V and 0 bases from J, with 24 bases between. The CDR3 sequence is 20 residues long. In nucleotides, the CDR3 is TGTGCCAGCAGTTTGGGGACATCATACGGGACTAACCCCTCCTACAATGAGCAGTTCTTC. Protein: CASSLGTSYGTNPSYNEQFF.

The chain uses TRBV19 and TRBJ1-2; D uncertain. Trimming pared 8 bases from V and 5 bases from J, leaving 24 bases between. Germline V lookup: CDR1 LNHDA, CDR2 SQIVND (reference sequence). This CDR3 comprises 16 residues. CDR3 nucleotides: TGTGCCAGTCGTTGGGGAGTGGCCTCTTCCATGTATGGCTACACCTTC. It specifies CASRWGVASSMYGYTF.

This chain connects TRBV10-3 to TRBJ2-5, with D perhaps matching TRBD2 (7 bases). V lost 4 bases to trimming and J lost 5 bases, with 14 bases between them. CDR3 length equals 14 residues. Germline V gene data show CDR1 as ENHRY and CDR2 as SYGVKD. CDR3 sequence: CAISVGGPRETQYF. CDR3 in DNA: TGTGCCATCAGTGTCGGGGGGCCGCGGGAGACCCAGTACTTC.

This clone was detected once. The gene calls are TRBV6-6 and TRBJ1-4; TRBD1 aligns across 7 bases. CDR1 is MNHNY and CDR2 is SVGAGI in the germline V gene (reference sequence). The CDR3 runs 16 residues. With 1 base clipped from V and 5 bases from J, the junction kept 7 bases outside the gene matches. The CDR3 loop reads CASSYFIDRDNEKLFF. As DNA, the CDR3 is TGTGCCAGCAGTTACTTTATAGACAGGGACAATGAAAAACTGTTTTTT.

The V gene is TRBV7-2, the J gene TRBJ1-5, with 7 bases aligning to TRBD1. V was pared by 7 bases and J by 0 bases, with 12 bases of the junction left unmatched. This CDR3 has 17 residues. Germline values: CDR1 SGHTA, CDR2 FQGNSA. The CDR3, as DNA: TGTGCCAGCAAACCCTGGGGGACAGACTATAGCAATCAGCCCCAGCATTTT. This sequence encodes CASKPWGTDYSNQPQHF. Filled out from reference TRBV7-2 and TRBJ1-5, the complete variable domain reads GAGVSQSPSNKVTEKGKDVELRCDPISGHTALYWYRQSLGQGLEFLIYFQGNSAPDKSGLPSDRFSAERTGGSVSTLTIQRTQQEDSAVYLCASKPWGTDYSNQPQHFGDGTRLSIL.

The rearrangement joins TRBV4-2 to TRBJ1-5; 9 bases agree with TRBD1. The V and J ends lost 0 bases and 6 bases, in that order; junction bases with no gene match: 6. The germline V gene has CDR1 LGHNA and CDR2 YNFKEQ. This CDR3 is 16 amino acids long. CDR3 nucleotide sequence: TGTGCCAGCAGCCAAGAGTGGTACAGGGGGCGTCAGCCCCAGCATTTT. Protein sequence: CASSQEWYRGRQPQHF.

The chain is built from TRBV30 and TRBJ2-3, with TRBD1 identical over 8 bases. The CDR3 sequence is 13 residues long. The germline gives CDR1 GTSNPN, CDR2 SVGIG (reference sequence). With 5 bases clipped from V and 3 bases from J, the junction kept 4 bases outside the gene matches. The CDR3 DNA reads TGTGCCTGGTACGACAGGGGAACAGATACGCAGTATTTT. Amino acids: CAWYDRGTDTQYF.

This chain links TRBV28 with TRBJ2-7; 11 nucleotides match TRBD2. Unmatched junction bases numbered 13, after V lost 7 bases and J lost 2 bases. The germline V gene has CDR1 MDHEN and CDR2 SYDVKM. The CDR3 is 17 amino acids. The CDR3 region is CASNSRASGRSTYEQYF. The CDR3 DNA sequence: TGTGCCAGCAACAGTAGGGCTAGCGGGAGGAGTACCTACGAGCAGTACTTC.

The chain employs TRBV7-2 and TRBJ2-7; D perhaps matches TRBD2 (5 bases). The CDR3 is 16 residues long. Trimming took off 0 bases at V and 2 bases at J, with 14 bases between the two ends. Germline loops: CDR1 SGHTA, CDR2 FQGNSA. CDR3 nucleotides: TGTGCCAGCAGCTTAGCGACTTCAACCGGGGCCTACGAGCAGTACTTC. The encoded protein is CASSLATSTGAYEQYF.

The chain recombines TRBV19 with TRBJ2-3; TRBD2 aligns across 10 bases. The CDR3 runs 15 residues. The germline CDR1 and CDR2 sequences are LNHDA and SQIVND (reference sequence). With V trimmed by 0 bases and J by 14 bases, 11 bases remained unmatched. The CDR3 loop is CASSIDPGLAAKPYF. The CDR3 bases are TGTGCCAGTAGTATAGATCCCGGACTAGCGGCGAAACCGTATTTT. The entire variable domain, with the rest obtained from reference TRBV19 and TRBJ2-3, is as follows: DGGITQSPKYLFRKEGQNVTLSCEQNLNHDAMYWYRQDPGQGLRLIYYSQIVNDFQKGDIAEGYSVSREKKESFPLTVTSAQKNPTAFYLCASSIDPGLAAKPYFGPGTRLTVL.

The genes are TRBV28 and TRBJ2-7; weak D call: TRBD1 (6 bases). Trimming removed 9 bases from V and 0 bases from J, with 12 bases in between. The CDR3 consists of 13 residues. CDR1 is MDHEN and CDR2 is SYDVKM in the germline V gene. CDR3 sequence (DNA): TGTGCCAGTCGCCAGGGGAACTCCTACGAGCAGTACTTC. Amino acid sequence: CASRQGNSYEQYF.

The chain carries TRBV28 and TRBJ2-7; 8 nucleotides line up with TRBD2. Germline V gene lookup returns CDR1 MDHEN and CDR2 SYDVKM. This CDR3 has 14 residues. V trimming: 6 bases; J trimming: 3 bases; junction bases outside the gene matches: 7. The CDR3 spells CASRVSGMNYEQYF. The CDR3 coding sequence is TGTGCCAGCAGGGTTAGCGGGATGAACTACGAGCAGTACTTC.

The chain is built from TRBV27 and TRBJ2-5, with D possibly matching TRBD2 (6 bases). V was pared by 1 base and J by 7 bases, with 16 bases between. Germline V lookup: CDR1 MNHEY, CDR2 SMNVEV (reference sequence). The CDR3 is 15 residues long. The CDR3 coding sequence is TGTGCCAGCAGTTTATTCCACGGGAGCGAGGGGACCCAGTACTTC. Amino acid sequence: CASSLFHGSEGTQYF.

This clone appeared a single time. The V call is TRBV4-1, the J call TRBJ2-1, with D unresolved. This CDR3 comprises 13 residues. V lost 6 bases, J lost 4 bases, and 10 bases lay in between. Per the germline V gene, CDR1 is MGHRA and CDR2 is YSYEKL. CDR3 nucleotides: TGCGCCAGCAGTCCTCAGCGATACAATGAGCAGTTCTTC. It is translated as CASSPQRYNEQFF.

This chain links TRBV18 with TRBJ1-1, with D hard to call. V dropped 6 bases and J dropped 2 bases, with 13 bases sitting between them. CDR1 and CDR2 from the germline V gene are KGHSH and LQKENI. The CDR3 runs to 14 residues. The CDR3 coding sequence is TGTGCCAGCTCGCGGTCAAACGGAAACACTGAAGCTTTCTTT. Residues: CASSRSNGNTEAFF.

The chain is built from TRBV5-1 and TRBJ2-2; 7 positions agree with TRBD1. V was pared by 0 bases and J by 5 bases, with 7 bases of the junction left unmatched. Germline lookup yields CDR1 SGHRS and CDR2 YFSETQ. The CDR3 length is 16 residues. Here the CDR3 DNA reads TGCGCCAGCAGCTTGGGTGGGACAGCTAAAACCGGGGAGCTGTTTTTT. This translates into CASSLGGTAKTGELFF.

The J gene is TRBJ1-3, the V gene TRBV25-1, with TRBD1 matching 7 bases. With V trimmed by 0 bases and J by 0 bases, 2 bases remained unmatched. Per germline, CDR1 MGHDK and CDR2 SYGVNS. CDR3 length: 16 amino acids. The CDR3 bases are TGTGCCAGCAGTGAATATGGACAGGTCTCTGGAAACACCATATATTTT. This sequence encodes CASSEYGQVSGNTIYF.

This clone has just a few counts. The J gene is TRBJ1-2, the V gene TRBV4-1, with 7 bases aligning to TRBD1. V trimming: 0 bases; J trimming: 7 bases; junction bases outside the gene matches: 8. The CDR3 spans 15 residues. Germline-derived CDR1 and CDR2 are MGHRA and YSYEKL. CDR3 region: CASSQDQTGSAGYTF. The CDR3, as DNA: TGCGCCAGCAGCCAAGATCAGACAGGGAGCGCTGGCTACACCTTC.

The chain recombines TRBV7-2 with TRBJ2-7; D might be TRBD1 (5 bases). Per the germline V gene, CDR1 is SGHTA and CDR2 is FQGNSA. Trimming stripped 2 bases from V and 6 bases from J, with 5 bases between. This CDR3 has 11 residues. DNA for the CDR3: TGTGCCAGCAGCTTAACAGGCGAGCAGTACTTC. Protein sequence: CASSLTGEQYF.

The rearrangement links TRBV18 to TRBJ1-5; TRBD1 is a possible D gene (6 bases). Between the trimmed V and J ends, which lost 2 bases and 5 bases, there was a span of 13 bases. This CDR3 has 15 amino acids. Germline loops: CDR1 KGHSH, CDR2 LQKENI. The CDR3: CASSPSGASYQPQHF. The CDR3 coding sequence is TGTGCCAGCTCACCATCAGGGGCTTCTTATCAGCCCCAGCATTTT.

The chain uses TRBV7-2 and TRBJ1-2, with TRBD1 matching over 8 bases. Germline lookup yields CDR1 SGHTA and CDR2 FQGNSA. Trimming cost V 3 bases and J 7 bases; bases outside gene matches: 4. The CDR3 consists of 13 residues. DNA for the CDR3: TGTGCCAGCAGCTTCTCAGGGGGCTCTGGCTACACCTTC. Encoded protein: CASSFSGGSGYTF.

CDR3 bases: TGTGCCAGCACAGACTACCCGGGTGAGACCCAGTACTTC. This codes for CASTDYPGETQYF. The chain links TRBV6-5 to TRBJ2-5; TRBD2 is a possible D gene (5 bases). Germline assignment: CDR1 MNHEY and CDR2 SVGAGI. CDR3 length: 13 residues. The V and J ends lost 7 bases and 5 bases respectively, with 14 bases between them.